One sample yielded the 11 T cell receptor beta chains listed below, sequenced in a study of vaccination and CD4 T cells after COVID-19. Oncomine TCR Beta short-read sequencing was applied to DNA from cultured CD4+ T cells. TCRdb ran MiXCR on the PCR reads and lists one entry per CDR3 protein. The sample records 25,000 or so distinct CDR3 sequences, around 70% being singletons. Their antigens remain unidentified. Treatment meaning: roughly 10-day PBMC culture with coronavirus spike peptide pools or control peptides (ViraFEST assay). Sequences were derived from CD4+ T cells from blood, cultured in vitro, sampled after SARS-CoV-2 vaccination. The receptor source for this set is a human donor who received a COVID-19 vaccine.

This clonotype was counted only a few times. The CDR3 loop reads CASISSGVDGVSGYTF. In DNA, the CDR3 is TGTGCCAGTATATCATCGGGGGTGGACGGAGTAAGTGGCTACACCTTC. V is TRBV19 and J is TRBJ1-2, with D possibly TRBD1 on 5 matching bases. The CDR3 is 16 residues long. The germline V gene encodes CDR1 LNHDA and CDR2 SQIVND (reference sequence). V lost 7 bases and J 7 bases, leaving 25 bases between the germline ends.

About this clonotype itself: An end of the junction differs from the germline gene, which may be a read error. CDR3 amino acids: CASTQTGHYGYIF. The CDR3 coding sequence is TGTGCCAGCACCCAGACAGGGCACTATGGCTACATCTTC. V and J are TRBV12-3 or TRBV12-4 and TRBJ1-2; 7 positions match TRBD1. The CDR3 totals 13 residues.

This clonotype came up a few times. V is TRBV28 and J is TRBJ1-6, with D possibly matching TRBD1 (6 bases). CDR3 length: 16 residues. CDR1 and CDR2 from the germline V gene are MDHEN and SYDVKM. V was pared by 5 bases and J by 5 bases, with 16 bases between. CDR3 nucleotide sequence: TGTGCCAGCAGTCCCCAGACAGGCGGGGATAATTCACCCCTCCACTTT. Its translation is CASSPQTGGDNSPLHF.

The chain couples TRBV27 to TRBJ2-1; 11 positions match TRBD1. With 3 bases clipped from V and 15 bases from J, the junction kept 7 bases outside the gene matches. Per the germline V gene, CDR1 is MNHEY and CDR2 is SMNVEV (reference sequence). The CDR3 extends over 13 amino acids. The CDR3 DNA sequence: TGTGCCAGCAGTTTTTCCGGGACAGGGGGGCGGTTCTTC. It yields the protein CASSFSGTGGRFF.

V and J are TRBV30 and TRBJ1-3, with 11 bases fitting TRBD1. V dropped 3 bases and J dropped 1; count of bases not matched to a gene: 2. The CDR3 runs to 15 residues. Germline values: CDR1 GTSNPN, CDR2 SVGIG (reference sequence). CDR3 in DNA: TGTGCCTGGAGGGGACAGGGGGTTTCTGGAAACACCATATATTTT. This sequence encodes CAWRGQGVSGNTIYF.

The chain recombines TRBV19 with TRBJ1-2; the match to TRBD1 covers 7 bases. The V gene end was trimmed by 2 bases and the J gene end by 0 bases; junction bases not matched to a gene: 0. The germline V gene has CDR1 LNHDA and CDR2 SQIVND (reference sequence). CDR3 length: 14 residues. The CDR3 region has the DNA TGTGCCAGTAGTATACAGGGGGCTAACTATGGCTACACCTTC. Translated, it gives CASSIQGANYGYTF.

This clonotype is a singleton in its sample. V and J are TRBV28 and TRBJ1-5; D uncertain. Germline CDR1 reads MDHEN; CDR2 reads SYDVKM. This CDR3 is 13 amino acids long. Between the trimmed V and J ends, which lost 8 bases and 0 bases, there was a span of 8 bases. The CDR3 here is CASSGYSNQPQHF. The CDR3 DNA reads as TGTGCCAGCTCTGGGTATAGCAATCAGCCCCAGCATTTT.

The count of this clonotype is one. The chain employs TRBV6-5 and TRBJ1-2; 7 bases line up with TRBD1. V trimming: 0 bases; J trimming: 4 bases; junction bases outside the gene matches: 14. The CDR3 is 18 amino acids. Germline CDR1 and CDR2: MNHEY and SVGAGI. CDR3 amino acids: CASSYSESTPGQTYGYTF. The CDR3 coding sequence is TGTGCCAGCAGTTACTCGGAAAGTACTCCGGGACAGACCTATGGCTACACCTTC.

This CDR3 is CAWSTRRGGVSNQPQHF. DNA for the CDR3: TGTGCCTGGAGTACGAGACGGGGGGGGGTAAGCAATCAGCCCCAGCATTTT. The V and J genes are TRBV30 and TRBJ1-5, with D perhaps TRBD1 (5 bases). In germline, CDR1 is GTSNPN, CDR2 SVGIG (reference sequence). There are 17 residues in the CDR3. Trimming stripped 2 bases from V and 1 base from J, with 18 bases between.

This chain connects TRBV20-1 to TRBJ1-4, with D unresolved. Looked up from germline, CDR1 is DFQATT and CDR2 is SNEGSKA (reference sequence). The CDR3 sequence is 14 residues long. Trimming removed 2 bases from V and 6 bases from J, with 13 bases in between. In DNA form, the CDR3 reads TGCAGTGCTAGACCCTGGCAGTTCGATGAAAAACTGTTTTTT. Its protein is CSARPWQFDEKLFF.

V and J are TRBV30 and TRBJ2-2, with D unclear. This CDR3 contains 13 residues. V shed 4 bases and J shed 0 bases, with 6 bases lying between them. CDR1 and CDR2 from the germline V gene are GTSNPN and SVGIG (reference sequence). This chain's CDR3 is CAWKRTNTGELFF. The CDR3 DNA reads TGTGCCTGGAAACGGACGAACACCGGGGAGCTGTTTTTT.